This T cell receptor beta chain was observed in a study of blood T cells in healthy people across ages. Study outcomes and limitations: Unsorted PBMC input precluded a conclusive naive versus antigen-experienced comparison.

RNA extraction gave at least 5 micrograms of total RNA per sample. A J-beta primer mix and a sample-barcoded 5' primer were used in a second PCR of roughly 7 to 12 cycles. TCRdb called the 5' RACE reads again in MiXCR, with one record for every CDR3 protein. The top ten hold 9.4% of the sample, which has hundreds of thousands of distinct CDR3 sequences, around 25% seen once. This clonotype showed up just a few times. Its antigen is not known. Germline V gene data show CDR1 as SGDLS and CDR2 as YYNGEE. The ends lost 0 bases at V and 9 bases at J; junction bases unmatched: 7. The CDR3 extends over 14 amino acids. The sample was also reused in another study, on T cells of mothers and their children. According to that study: Slightly higher, non-significant overlap characterized related mother-child pairs relative to unrelated pairs.

Material for sequencing was blood. This TCR derives from a boy between 10 and 17 years old in good health. The chain combines TRBV9 with TRBJ1-2; 8 bases align to TRBD1. The CDR3 loop reads CASSVDDRGRSYTF. CDR3 DNA sequence: TGTGCCAGCAGCGTAGATGACAGGGGAAGGAGCTACACCTTC.